This T cell receptor (beta chain) was identified in a study of beta chain features in type 1 diabetes. Study-wide background: On cell yields, gender and age, patients and healthy donors were similar.

The V and J ends lost 7 bases and 0 bases respectively, with 13 bases between them. CDR3 size: 15 residues. The germline V gene encodes CDR1 MDHEN and CDR2 SYDVKM. With respect to this clone: Its antigen is not identified.

Every isolated RNA sample was fully reverse transcribed, so sequencing captured expressed TCRB transcripts. Method: immunoSEQ multiplex PCR; TCRdb's copy keeps in-frame clones and lacks some. The sample yields hundreds of thousands of clones, under 20% seen once. General study points: Naive, central memory and Treg TCRB repertoires seemed to resemble each other more closely in patients than they did in healthy donors.

Blood was collected once per donor into heparin, averaging roughly 110 mL. The TCR sequence derives from a woman between 18 and 30 years old in good health. The chain joins TRBV28 to TRBJ1-5; tentative D call: TRBD1 (5 bases). Sequencing was carried out using naive CD4+ T cells from blood. The CDR3 nucleotides are TGTGCCAGCACCCGGGGCATATTTAGCAATCAGCCCCAGCATTTT. Amino acid sequence: CASTRGIFSNQPQHF.